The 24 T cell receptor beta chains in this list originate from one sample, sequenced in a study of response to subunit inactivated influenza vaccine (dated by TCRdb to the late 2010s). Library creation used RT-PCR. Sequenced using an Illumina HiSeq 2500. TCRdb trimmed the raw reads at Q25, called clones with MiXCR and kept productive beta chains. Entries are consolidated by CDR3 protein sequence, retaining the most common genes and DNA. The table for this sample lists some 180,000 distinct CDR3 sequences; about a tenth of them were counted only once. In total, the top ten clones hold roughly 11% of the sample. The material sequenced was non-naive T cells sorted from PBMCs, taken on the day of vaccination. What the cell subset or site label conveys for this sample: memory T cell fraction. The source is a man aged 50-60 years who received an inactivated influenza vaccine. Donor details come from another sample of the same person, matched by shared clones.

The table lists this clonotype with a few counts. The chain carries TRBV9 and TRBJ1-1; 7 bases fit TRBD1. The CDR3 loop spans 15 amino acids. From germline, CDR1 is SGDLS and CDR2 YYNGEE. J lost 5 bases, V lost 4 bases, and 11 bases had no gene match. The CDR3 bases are TGTGCCAGCAGCACGACAGGGTCGGGGGGAACTGAAGCTTTCTTT. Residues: CASSTTGSGGTEAFF.

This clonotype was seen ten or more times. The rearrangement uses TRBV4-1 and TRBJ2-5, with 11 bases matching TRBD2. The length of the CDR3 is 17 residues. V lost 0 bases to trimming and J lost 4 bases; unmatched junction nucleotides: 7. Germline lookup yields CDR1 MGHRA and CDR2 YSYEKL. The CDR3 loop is CASSQDLLLAGAETQYF. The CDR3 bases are TGCGCCAGCAGCCAAGATTTGTTACTAGCGGGAGCAGAGACCCAGTACTTC.

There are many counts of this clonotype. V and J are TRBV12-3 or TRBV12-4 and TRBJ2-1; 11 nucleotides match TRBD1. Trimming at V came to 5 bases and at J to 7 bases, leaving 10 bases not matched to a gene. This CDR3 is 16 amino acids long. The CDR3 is CASSPRTGGKGNEQFF. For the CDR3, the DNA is TGTGCCAGCAGTCCAAGGACAGGGGGCAAGGGTAATGAGCAGTTCTTC.

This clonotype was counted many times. The CDR3 sequence is CASSQRRSYGYTF. As DNA, the CDR3 is TGTGCCAGCAGCCAACGAAGGTCCTATGGCTACACCTTC. The rearrangement uses TRBV6-2 or TRBV6-3 and TRBJ1-2, with D hard to call. Looked up from germline, CDR1 is MNHEY and CDR2 is SVGEGT. The V end lost 6 bases, the J end lost 4 bases, and 12 bases lay between the germline ends. The CDR3 spans 13 residues.

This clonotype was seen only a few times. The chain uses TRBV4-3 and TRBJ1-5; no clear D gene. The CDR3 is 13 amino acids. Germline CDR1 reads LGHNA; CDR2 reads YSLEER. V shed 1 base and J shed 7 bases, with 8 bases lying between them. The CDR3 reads CASSQGVLQPQHF. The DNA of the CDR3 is TGCGCCAGCAGCCAAGGGGTTTTGCAGCCCCAGCATTTT.

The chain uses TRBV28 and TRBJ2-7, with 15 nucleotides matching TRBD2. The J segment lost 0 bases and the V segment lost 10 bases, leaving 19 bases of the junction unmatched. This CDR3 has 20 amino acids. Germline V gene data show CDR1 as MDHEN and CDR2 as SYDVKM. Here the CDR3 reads CATYLNPPGLAGGTSYEQYF. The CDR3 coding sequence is TGTGCCACCTACCTCAACCCTCCGGGACTAGCGGGAGGAACCTCCTACGAGCAGTACTTC.

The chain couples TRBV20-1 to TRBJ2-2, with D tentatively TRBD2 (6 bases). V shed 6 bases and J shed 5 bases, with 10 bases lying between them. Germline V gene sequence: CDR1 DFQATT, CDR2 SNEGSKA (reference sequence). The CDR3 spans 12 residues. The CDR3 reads CSAGGRTGELFF. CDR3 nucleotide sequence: TGCAGTGCGGGGGGTAGGACCGGGGAGCTGTTTTTT.

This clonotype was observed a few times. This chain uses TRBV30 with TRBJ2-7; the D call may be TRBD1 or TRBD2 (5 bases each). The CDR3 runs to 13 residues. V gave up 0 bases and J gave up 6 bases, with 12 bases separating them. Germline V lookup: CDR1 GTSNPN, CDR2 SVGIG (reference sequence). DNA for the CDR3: TGTGCCTGGAGTGTTTCCGGGGCGGGCGAGCAGTACTTC. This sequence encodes CAWSVSGAGEQYF. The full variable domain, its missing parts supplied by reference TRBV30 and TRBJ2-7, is SQTIHQWPATLVQPVGSPLSLECTVEGTSNPNLYWYRQAAGRGLQLLFYSVGIGQISSEVPQNLSASRPQDRQFILSSKKLLLSDSGFYLCAWSVSGAGEQYFGPGTRLTVT.

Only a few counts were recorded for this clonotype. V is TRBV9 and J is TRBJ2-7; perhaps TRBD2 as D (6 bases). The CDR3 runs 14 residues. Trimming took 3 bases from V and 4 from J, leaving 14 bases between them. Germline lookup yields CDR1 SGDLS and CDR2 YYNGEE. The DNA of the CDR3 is TGTGCCAGCAGCGCGGGGACTTTAAATTACGAGCAGTACTTC. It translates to CASSAGTLNYEQYF.

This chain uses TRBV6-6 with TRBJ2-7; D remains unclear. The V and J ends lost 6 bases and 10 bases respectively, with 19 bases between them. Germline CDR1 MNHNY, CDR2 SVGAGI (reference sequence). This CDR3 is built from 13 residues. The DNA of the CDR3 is TGTGCCAGCAGGGTCCCCGGCTCCTACGGTCAGTACTTC. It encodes CASRVPGSYGQYF.

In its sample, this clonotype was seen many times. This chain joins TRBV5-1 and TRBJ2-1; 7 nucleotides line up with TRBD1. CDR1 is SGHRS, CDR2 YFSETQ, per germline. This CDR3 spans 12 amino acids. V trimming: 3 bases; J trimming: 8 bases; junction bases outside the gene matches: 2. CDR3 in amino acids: CASSWDRDEQFF. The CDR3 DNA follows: TGCGCCAGCAGCTGGGACAGAGATGAGCAGTTCTTC. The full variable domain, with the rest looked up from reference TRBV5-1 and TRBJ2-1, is KAGVTQTPRYLIKTRGQQVTLSCSPISGHRSVSWYQQTPGQGLQFLFEYFSETQRNKGNFPGRFSGRQFSNSRSEMNVSTLELGDSALYLCASSWDRDEQFFGPGTRLTVL.

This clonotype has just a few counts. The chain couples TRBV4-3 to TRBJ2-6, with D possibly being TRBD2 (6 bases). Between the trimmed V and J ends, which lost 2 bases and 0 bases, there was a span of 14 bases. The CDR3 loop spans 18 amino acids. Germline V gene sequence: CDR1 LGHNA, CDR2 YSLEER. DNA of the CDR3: TGCGCCAGCAGCCAAAGCGGGCACGGAAGCTCTGGGGCCAACGTCCTGACTTTC. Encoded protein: CASSQSGHGSSGANVLTF.

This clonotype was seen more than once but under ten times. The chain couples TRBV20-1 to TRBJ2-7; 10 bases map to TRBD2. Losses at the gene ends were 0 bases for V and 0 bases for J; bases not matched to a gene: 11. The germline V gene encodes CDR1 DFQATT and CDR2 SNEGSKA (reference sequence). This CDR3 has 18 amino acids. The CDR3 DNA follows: TGCAGTGCTAGAGATCTGTTGTCAGCTAGCGGGAGCTCCTACGAGCAGTACTTC. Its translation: CSARDLLSASGSSYEQYF.

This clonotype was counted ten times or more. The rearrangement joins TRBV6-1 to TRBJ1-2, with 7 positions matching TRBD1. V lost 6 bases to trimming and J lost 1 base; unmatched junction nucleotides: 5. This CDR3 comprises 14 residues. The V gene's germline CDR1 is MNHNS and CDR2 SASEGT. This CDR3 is CASRPGTVNYGYTF. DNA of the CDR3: TGTGCCAGCAGGCCCGGGACAGTTAACTATGGCTACACCTTC.

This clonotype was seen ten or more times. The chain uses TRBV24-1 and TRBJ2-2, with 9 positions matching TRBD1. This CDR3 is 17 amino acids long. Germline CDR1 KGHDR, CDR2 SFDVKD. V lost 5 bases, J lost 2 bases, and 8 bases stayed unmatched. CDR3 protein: CATSAPPGQGNTGELFF. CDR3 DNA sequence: TGTGCCACCAGTGCCCCTCCGGGACAGGGAAACACCGGGGAGCTGTTTTTT.

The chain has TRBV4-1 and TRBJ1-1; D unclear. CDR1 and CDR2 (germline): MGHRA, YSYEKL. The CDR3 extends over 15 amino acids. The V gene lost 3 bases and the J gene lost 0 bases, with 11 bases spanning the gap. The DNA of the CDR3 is TGCGCCAGCAGCCAGGTGGGCCTAATGAACACTGAAGCTTTCTTT. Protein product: CASSQVGLMNTEAFF.

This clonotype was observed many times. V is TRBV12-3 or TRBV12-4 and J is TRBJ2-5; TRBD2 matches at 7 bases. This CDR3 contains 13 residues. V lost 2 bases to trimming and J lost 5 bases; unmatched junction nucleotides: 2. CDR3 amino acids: CASSLWGGETQYF. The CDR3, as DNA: TGTGCCAGCAGTTTATGGGGAGGGGAGACCCAGTACTTC.

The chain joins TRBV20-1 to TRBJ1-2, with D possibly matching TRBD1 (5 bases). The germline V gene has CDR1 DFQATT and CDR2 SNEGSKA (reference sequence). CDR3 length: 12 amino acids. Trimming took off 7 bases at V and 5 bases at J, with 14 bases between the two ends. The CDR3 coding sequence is TGCAGTGTCCGTGGGGACGGTTATGGCTACACCTTC. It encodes CSVRGDGYGYTF.

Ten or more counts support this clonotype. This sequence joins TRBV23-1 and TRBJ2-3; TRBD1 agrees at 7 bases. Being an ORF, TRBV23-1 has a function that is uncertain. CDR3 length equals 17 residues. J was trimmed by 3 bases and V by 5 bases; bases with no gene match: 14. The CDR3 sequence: CASSRGLWGAQTDTQYF. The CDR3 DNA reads TGCGCCAGCAGTAGGGGGCTTTGGGGCGCCCAGACAGATACGCAGTATTTT.

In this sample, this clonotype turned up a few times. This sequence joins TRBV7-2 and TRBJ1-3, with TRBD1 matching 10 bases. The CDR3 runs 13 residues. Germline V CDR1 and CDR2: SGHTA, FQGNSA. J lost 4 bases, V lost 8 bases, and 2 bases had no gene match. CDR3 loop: CASGDRGGNTIYF. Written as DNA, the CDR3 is TGTGCCAGCGGGGACAGGGGAGGAAACACCATATATTTT.

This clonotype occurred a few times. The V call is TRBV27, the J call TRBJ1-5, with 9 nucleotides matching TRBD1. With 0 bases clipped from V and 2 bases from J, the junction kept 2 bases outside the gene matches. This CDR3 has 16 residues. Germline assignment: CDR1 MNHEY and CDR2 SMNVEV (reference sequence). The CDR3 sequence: CASSLSRTGGNQPQHF. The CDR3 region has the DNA TGTGCCAGCAGTTTATCGAGGACAGGGGGCAATCAGCCCCAGCATTTT.

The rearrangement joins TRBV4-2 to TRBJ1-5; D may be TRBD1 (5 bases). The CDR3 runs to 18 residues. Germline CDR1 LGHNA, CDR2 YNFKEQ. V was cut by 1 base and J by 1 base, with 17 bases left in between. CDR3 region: CASSQVFGRAGSNQPQHF. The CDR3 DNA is TGTGCCAGCAGCCAAGTGTTTGGCAGGGCGGGCAGCAATCAGCCCCAGCATTTT.

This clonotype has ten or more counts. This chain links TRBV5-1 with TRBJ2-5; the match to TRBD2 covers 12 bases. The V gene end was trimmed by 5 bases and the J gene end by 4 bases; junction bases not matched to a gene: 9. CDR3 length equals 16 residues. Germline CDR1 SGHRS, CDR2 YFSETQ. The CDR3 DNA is TGCGCCAGCAGTTCTAGCGGGGGGGCGACGGGAGAGACCCAGTACTTC. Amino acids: CASSSSGGATGETQYF.

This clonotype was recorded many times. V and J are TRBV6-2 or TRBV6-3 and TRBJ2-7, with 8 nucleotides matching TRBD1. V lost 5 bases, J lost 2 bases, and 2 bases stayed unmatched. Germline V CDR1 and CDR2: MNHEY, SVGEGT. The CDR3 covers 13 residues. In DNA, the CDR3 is TGTGCCAGCAGTCGGACAGGGACCTACGAGCAGTACTTC. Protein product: CASSRTGTYEQYF.